Shown below are 23 T cell receptor beta chains from a single sample sequenced in a study of graft-versus-host responses after intestinal transplantation (dated by TCRdb to about 2021). Interpreted using the paper, the time point label stands for: cells obtained before transplantation from donor or recipient. No cognate antigen is known for these TCRs. Library preparation employed the immunoSEQ multiplex PCR assay. As stored in TCRdb, this immuneACCESS dataset retains in-frame rearrangements with V and J assigned. A fraction of the clones does not appear; measured against another copy, unresolved V genes explain less than half of the discrepancy, and the remainder lacks a known reason. In this sample the table shows about 110,000 clones, just under 95% of which occur a single time. Approximately 1% of the sample is in the top ten clones. Sequencing was performed on unstimulated CD8+ T cells sorted from spleen or lymph node cells, taken before transplant. The receptors stem from a human donor who was the organ donor for an intestinal transplant.

J is TRBJ2-1 and V is TRBV28, with a possible D match to TRBD1 (6 bases). Trimming took 6 bases from V and 8 from J, leaving 23 bases between them. This CDR3 has 16 residues. Germline CDR1 is MDHEN and CDR2 is SYDVKM. The CDR3 sequence: CASRTRITGSIDEQFF. The DNA of the CDR3 is TGTGCCAGCAGAACCAGAATAACAGGGTCCATCGATGAGCAGTTCTTC.

The V and J genes are TRBV5-1 and TRBJ2-5, with D unclear. V lost 5 bases and J 1 base, leaving 12 bases between the germline ends. Germline V gives CDR1 SGHRS, CDR2 YFSETQ. The CDR3 loop spans 14 amino acids. The CDR3 reads CASRPPSSQETQYF. CDR3 DNA sequence: TGCGCCAGCAGGCCCCCCTCGTCCCAAGAGACCCAGTACTTC.

This clone was found a few times. V gene TRBV10-3 combines with J gene TRBJ2-7; TRBD2 is a possible D gene (6 bases). Trimming took off 6 bases at V and 5 bases at J, with 14 bases between the two ends. Germline V gene lookup returns CDR1 ENHRY and CDR2 SYGVKD. The CDR3 consists of 13 residues. This CDR3 is CAISGGGVHEQYF. The CDR3 nucleotides are TGTGCCATCAGCGGAGGAGGGGTCCACGAGCAGTACTTC.

For the CDR3, the DNA is TGTGCCAGCAGCGGAGGACTAGCGGGCAATTCCTACGAGCAGTACTTC. Its protein product is CASSGGLAGNSYEQYF. The chain carries TRBV9 and TRBJ2-7; 11 nucleotides line up with TRBD2. The CDR3 length is 16 residues. V shed 3 bases and J 1 base; nucleotides not matched to a gene: 6. Germline loops: CDR1 SGDLS, CDR2 YYNGEE.

The chain carries TRBV27 and TRBJ2-2; TRBD2 is a possible D gene (5 bases). CDR1 MNHEY and CDR2 SMNVEV come from the germline V gene (reference sequence). Trimming removed 3 bases from V and 3 bases from J, with 23 bases in between. There are 19 residues in the CDR3. The CDR3 loop reads CASSFWWHGLGSDTGELFF. In nucleotides, the CDR3 is TGTGCCAGCAGTTTTTGGTGGCATGGGCTGGGGAGTGACACCGGGGAGCTGTTTTTT.

This clone was detected only once. V gene TRBV7-2 combines with J gene TRBJ2-1, with D hard to call. Trimming pared 1 base from V and 0 bases from J, leaving 7 bases between. The CDR3 totals 15 residues. The germline V gene has CDR1 SGHTA and CDR2 FQGNSA. CDR3 in amino acids: CASSLGASSYNEQFF. The DNA for the CDR3 is TGTGCCAGCAGCTTAGGCGCCAGCTCCTACAATGAGCAGTTCTTC.

In DNA form, the CDR3 reads TGTGCCAGCAGCAGGACAGTGGGGACAGATACGCAGTATTTT. Encoded protein: CASSRTVGTDTQYF. This chain links TRBV7-2 with TRBJ2-3; possible D gene TRBD1, 6 bases. Trimming took 5 bases from V and 3 from J, leaving 12 bases between them. The CDR3 spans 14 residues. CDR1 and CDR2 from the germline V gene are SGHTA and FQGNSA.

The chain has TRBV7-8 and TRBJ1-1, with 12 bases that match TRBD1. Germline assignment: CDR1 SGHVS and CDR2 FQNEAQ. V shed 5 bases, J shed 4 bases, and the junction held 14 bases outside the gene matches. The CDR3 has 18 residues. The DNA for the CDR3 is TGTGCCAGCAGCGATGGGACAGGGGGCGGGAAGTTTGGCACTGAAGCTTTCTTT. Protein: CASSDGTGGGKFGTEAFF.

The chain recombines TRBV20-1 with TRBJ1-3; 8 nucleotides match TRBD1. Germline V gives CDR1 DFQATT, CDR2 SNEGSKA (reference sequence). There are 11 residues in the CDR3. The junction had 6 bases not matched to a gene; V was cut back by 6 bases and J by 11 bases. The CDR3 region has the DNA TGCAGTGCCAGGGGGCAGAGCGCCATATATTTT. This encodes CSARGQSAIYF.

The chain recombines TRBV4-1 with TRBJ2-3, with a weak D call TRBD1 (5 bases). The V gene lost 0 bases and the J gene lost 1 base, with 11 bases spanning the gap. The CDR3 contains 16 residues. Germline CDR1 and CDR2: MGHRA and YSYEKL. The CDR3: CASSQDKNRRTDTQYF. The CDR3, as DNA: TGCGCCAGCAGCCAAGATAAGAACAGGCGCACAGATACGCAGTATTTT.

This chain links TRBV30 with TRBJ1-3, with a tentative D call TRBD1 (5 bases). CDR3 size: 12 residues. V was pared by 3 bases and J by 8 bases, with 11 bases between. Germline V CDR1 and CDR2: GTSNPN, SVGIG (reference sequence). In nucleotides, the CDR3 is TGTGCCTGGAGGGCTGACAGCTACACCATATATTTT. It translates to CAWRADSYTIYF.

The CDR3 sequence: CASSGVPGRWNEKLFF. CDR3 DNA sequence: TGTGCCAGCAGTGGCGTCCCGGGACGGTGGAATGAAAAACTGTTTTTT. The chain combines TRBV2 with TRBJ1-4; tentatively, D is TRBD1 (5 bases). The CDR3 length is 16 residues. Germline V gives CDR1 SNHLY, CDR2 FYNNEI. V lost 4 bases to trimming and J lost 5 bases, with 17 bases between them.

The V call is TRBV28, the J call TRBJ2-7, with 9 bases matching TRBD2. V shed 3 bases and J 5 bases; nucleotides not matched to a gene: 8. The CDR3 extends over 15 amino acids. CDR1 and CDR2 from the germline V gene are MDHEN and SYDVKM. CDR3 sequence (DNA): TGTGCCAGCAGTTTGATTTTAGCGGGAGCGGACGAGCAGTACTTC. Translated: CASSLILAGADEQYF.

This sequence joins TRBV5-6 and TRBJ1-1; D is undetermined. Per germline, CDR1 SGHDT and CDR2 YYEEEE. Trimming removed 5 bases from V and 2 bases from J, with 7 bases in between. The CDR3 spans 12 residues. The CDR3 DNA follows: TGTGCCAGCAGTAACCTTAACACTGAAGCTTTCTTT. Protein product: CASSNLNTEAFF. The variable domain in full, with the rest retrieved from reference TRBV5-6 and TRBJ1-1, is DAGVTQSPTHLIKTRGQQVTLRCSPKSGHDTVSWYQQALGQGPQFIFQYYEEEERQRGNFPDRFSGHQFPNYSSELNVNALLLGDSALYLCASSNLNTEAFFGQGTRLTVV.

The chain uses TRBV19 and TRBJ1-5; a weak D match, TRBD1 (6 bases). The CDR3 has 13 residues. The V end was cut by 8 bases, the J end by 0 bases, with 8 bases between. Per germline, CDR1 LNHDA and CDR2 SQIVND (reference sequence). DNA for the CDR3: TGTGCCAGTCGGACAGCTAGCAATCAGCCCCAGCATTTT. Its translation is CASRTASNQPQHF.

This chain links TRBV7-9 with TRBJ1-1; D remains ambiguous. The CDR3 is 14 residues long. The germline V gene has CDR1 SEHNR and CDR2 FQNEAQ (reference sequence). V lost 2 bases to trimming and J lost 1 base, with 8 bases between them. CDR3: CASSLWEENTEAFF. The CDR3 DNA follows: TGTGCCAGCAGCTTATGGGAAGAGAACACTGAAGCTTTCTTT.

The gene calls are TRBV13 and TRBJ2-1; 11 bases are a match to TRBD1. Germline V gene sequence: CDR1 PRHDT, CDR2 FYEKMQ (reference sequence). Trimming took 2 bases from V and 5 from J; bases not matched to a gene: 2. This CDR3 has 15 amino acids. The CDR3 spells CASSLRTGGHNEQFF. CDR3 nucleotide sequence: TGTGCCAGCAGCTTAAGGACAGGGGGCCACAATGAGCAGTTCTTC.

The rearrangement joins TRBV29-1 to TRBJ1-2; possible D gene TRBD1, 5 bases. Germline-derived CDR1 and CDR2 are SQVTM and ANQGSEA. Trimming removed 0 bases from V and 1 base from J, with 12 bases in between. The CDR3 totals 15 residues. CDR3 nucleotide sequence: TGCAGCGTTGAAGAAGAAGACAGTCTTAACTATGGCTACACCTTC. It yields the protein CSVEEEDSLNYGYTF.

The V and J genes are TRBV13 and TRBJ1-2, with a possible D match to TRBD1 (6 bases). Germline CDR1 reads PRHDT; CDR2 reads FYEKMQ (reference sequence). The CDR3 contains 14 residues. V was shortened by 0 bases and J by 5 bases, with 10 bases between the two germline ends. The CDR3 bases are TGTGCCAGCAGCTTAGGATCAGGGGATTATGGCTACACCTTC. This translates into CASSLGSGDYGYTF.

This chain connects TRBV9 to TRBJ2-7; 7 bases line up with TRBD2. After removal of 4 bases from V and 3 bases from J, the junction contained 7 bases not matched to a gene. In germline, CDR1 is SGDLS, CDR2 YYNGEE. The length of the CDR3 is 14 residues. CDR3 protein: CASSPPERGYEQYF. CDR3 bases: TGTGCCAGCAGCCCCCCAGAGCGGGGCTACGAGCAGTACTTC.

V and J are TRBV7-2 and TRBJ2-1; 9 positions match TRBD2. The CDR3 is 15 residues long. With 2 bases clipped from V and 4 bases from J, the junction kept 3 bases outside the gene matches. In germline, CDR1 is SGHTA, CDR2 FQGNSA. In DNA form, the CDR3 reads TGTGCCAGCAGCTTACTAGCGGGATTATACAATGAGCAGTTCTTC. It is translated as CASSLLAGLYNEQFF. The full variable domain, completed using reference TRBV7-2 and TRBJ2-1, is GAGVSQSPSNKVTEKGKDVELRCDPISGHTALYWYRQSLGQGLEFLIYFQGNSAPDKSGLPSDRFSAERTGGSVSTLTIQRTQQEDSAVYLCASSLLAGLYNEQFFGPGTRLTVL.

This chain uses TRBV7-2 with TRBJ1-2; D gene uncertain. The germline V gene encodes CDR1 SGHTA and CDR2 FQGNSA. V was cut by 0 bases and J by 4 bases, with 15 bases left in between. This CDR3 spans 16 amino acids. The CDR3 coding sequence is TGTGCCAGCAGCTTAGCCTGGGTGGAGGGCGGCTATGGCTACACCTTC. As protein: CASSLAWVEGGYGYTF.

This clone turned up a few times. The rearrangement links TRBV6-6 to TRBJ2-7, with D perhaps matching TRBD2 (5 bases). The CDR3 loop spans 14 amino acids. The germline V gene encodes CDR1 MNHNY and CDR2 SVGAGI (reference sequence). V dropped 4 bases and J dropped 4 bases, with 14 bases sitting between them. The CDR3 DNA sequence: TGTGCCAGCAGTTCGTACTCCGGGGAGTACGAGCAGTACTTC. The encoded protein is CASSSYSGEYEQYF.